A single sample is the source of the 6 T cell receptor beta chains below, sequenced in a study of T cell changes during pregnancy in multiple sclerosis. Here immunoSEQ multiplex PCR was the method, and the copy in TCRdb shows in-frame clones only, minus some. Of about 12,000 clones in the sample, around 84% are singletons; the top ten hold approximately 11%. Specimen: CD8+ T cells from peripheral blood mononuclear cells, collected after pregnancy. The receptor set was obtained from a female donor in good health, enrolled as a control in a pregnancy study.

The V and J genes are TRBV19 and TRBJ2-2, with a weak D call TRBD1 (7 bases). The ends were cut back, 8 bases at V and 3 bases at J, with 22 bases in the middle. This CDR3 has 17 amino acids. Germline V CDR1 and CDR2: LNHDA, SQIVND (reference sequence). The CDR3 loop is CASSLTGASAYTGELFF. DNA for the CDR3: TGTGCCAGTTCTTTAACAGGGGCTAGCGCCTACACCGGGGAGCTGTTTTTT.

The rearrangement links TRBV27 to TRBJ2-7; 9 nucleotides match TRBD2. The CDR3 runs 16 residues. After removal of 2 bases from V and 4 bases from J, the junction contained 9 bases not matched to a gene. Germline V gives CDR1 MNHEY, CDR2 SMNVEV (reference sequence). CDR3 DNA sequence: TGTGCCAGCAGTTTAGGGATGGGGCTAGCGGGATACGAGCAGTACTTC. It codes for CASSLGMGLAGYEQYF.

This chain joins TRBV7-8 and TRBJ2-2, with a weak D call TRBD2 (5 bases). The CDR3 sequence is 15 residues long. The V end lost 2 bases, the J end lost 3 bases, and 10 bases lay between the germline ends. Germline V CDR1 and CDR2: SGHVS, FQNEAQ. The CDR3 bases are TGTGCCAGCAGCTTATCGGGGTTGGACACCGGGGAGCTGTTTTTT. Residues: CASSLSGLDTGELFF.

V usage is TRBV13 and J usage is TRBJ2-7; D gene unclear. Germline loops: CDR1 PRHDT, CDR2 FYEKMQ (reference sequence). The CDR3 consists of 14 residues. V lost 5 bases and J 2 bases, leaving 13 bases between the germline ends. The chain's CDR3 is CASSQESVPYEQYF. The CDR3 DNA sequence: TGTGCCAGCAGCCAAGAGTCGGTTCCCTACGAGCAGTACTTC.

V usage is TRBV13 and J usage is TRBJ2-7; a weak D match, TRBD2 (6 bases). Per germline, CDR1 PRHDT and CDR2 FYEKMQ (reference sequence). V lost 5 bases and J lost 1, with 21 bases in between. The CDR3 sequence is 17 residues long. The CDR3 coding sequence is TGTGCCAGCAGCATGATGGGAGGAGGGGAGAATTCCTACGAGCAGTACTTC. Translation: CASSMMGGGENSYEQYF. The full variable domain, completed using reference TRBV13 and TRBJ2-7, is AAGVIQSPRHLIKEKRETATLKCYPIPRHDTVYWYQQGPGQDPQFLISFYEKMQSDKGSIPDRFSAQQFSDYHSELNMSSLELGDSALYFCASSMMGGGENSYEQYFGPGTRLTVT.

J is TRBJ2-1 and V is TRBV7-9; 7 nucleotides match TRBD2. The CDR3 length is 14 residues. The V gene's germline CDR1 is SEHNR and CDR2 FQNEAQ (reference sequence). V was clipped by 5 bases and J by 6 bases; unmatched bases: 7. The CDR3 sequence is CASSALAELNEQFF. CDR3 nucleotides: TGTGCCAGCAGCGCTCTAGCGGAACTCAATGAGCAGTTCTTC.